The rows below give T cell receptor beta chains drawn from one sample of a study of T cell responses to AZD1222 COVID-19 vaccine. Assay: immunoSEQ multiplex PCR; the TCRdb copy retains only in-frame clones and omits some. The table lists about 120,000 clones, 80% to 90% of them singletons. The starting material was peripheral blood, obtained on day 0 of AZD1222 vaccination. The receptors derive from an adult in good health. CDR3s include the opening cysteine and the closing phenylalanine or tryptophan. The D gene is left open where the match is weak. Clone size is given for some rows only: seen once, a few or many times, or a class if the clone is expanded.

j_call,clone_size,v_call,cdr3_length,d_call,cdr3_nt,cdr3_aa
TRBJ1-2,.,TRBV12-5,15,.,TGTGCTAGTGGTTTGGTAATAAGGACAGCGGAAGGCTACACCTTC,CASGLVIRTAEGYTF
TRBJ1-1,.,TRBV5-4,13,.,TGTGCCAGCAGCTTGTGGGCGAACACTGAAGCTTTCTTT,CASSLWANTEAFF
TRBJ2-7,.,TRBV7-2,14,TRBD2,TGTGCCAGTCTACTAGCGGGTAGCTCCTACGAGCAGTACTTC,CASLLAGSSYEQYF
TRBJ1-5,.,TRBV4-1,16,.,TGCGCCAGCAGCCAAGATCGGGGGCGGCGCAATCAGCCCCAGCATTTT,CASSQDRGRRNQPQHF
TRBJ2-5,.,TRBV27,14,.,TGTGCCAGCGGGGGAATGTTCCCCCAAGAGACCCAGTACTTC,CASGGMFPQETQYF
TRBJ1-3,.,TRBV6-5,16,.,TGTGCCAGCAGTTACGGCCCAGGGATGGCTGGAAACACCATATATTTT,CASSYGPGMAGNTIYF
TRBJ1-4,.,TRBV11-2,15,.,TGTGCCAGCAGCCTCCAGGGGACGGCTAATGAAAAACTGTTTTTT,CASSLQGTANEKLFF
TRBJ2-5,few,TRBV6-2/TRBV6-3,13,.,TGTGCCAGCAGTCCCGACACGGAAGAGACCCAGTACTTC,CASSPDTEETQYF
TRBJ2-7,.,TRBV4-1,14,.,TGCGCCAGCAGCCAAGATTTGGGGGGTTACGAGCAGTACTTC,CASSQDLGGYEQYF
TRBJ2-7,once,TRBV18,17,TRBD1,TGTGCCAGCTCACCACCCTTAGGGACAGGGGGGAATAGTCGGCAGTACTTC,CASSPPLGTGGNSRQYF
TRBJ1-1,.,TRBV5-1,13,.,TGCGCCAGCAGCTTGGGCGAGGCGACTGAAGCTTTCTTT,CASSLGEATEAFF
TRBJ1-2,.,TRBV9,15,TRBD1,TGTGCCAGCAGCAAACCGGGACAGGGGGCGGGCGGCTACACCTTC,CASSKPGQGAGGYTF
TRBJ1-4,few,TRBV5-4,15,.,TGTGCCAGCAGCTCGGGAAGCCACGAGGGTGAAAAACTGTTTTTT,CASSSGSHEGEKLFF
TRBJ1-3,.,TRBV7-8,17,.,TGTGCCAGCAGCTTAGCAAGGGGAAGAGGCTCTGGAAACACCATATATTTT,CASSLARGRGSGNTIYF
TRBJ1-2,.,TRBV29-1,11,TRBD1,TGCAGCATCGGGACAGGGGATGGCTACACCTTC,CSIGTGDGYTF
TRBJ2-5,.,TRBV23-1,13,.,TGCGCCAGCAGTCAATACGAGGAAGAGACCCAGTACTTC,CASSQYEEETQYF
TRBJ1-3,few,TRBV25-1,15,.,TGTGCCAGCAGTGTACGGCGGGACTCTGGAAACACCATATATTTT,CASSVRRDSGNTIYF
TRBJ1-6,.,TRBV18,14,.,TGTGCCAGCTCACAAGGGTTGGGGGATTCACCCCTCCACTTT,CASSQGLGDSPLHF
TRBJ1-1,.,TRBV4-1,14,.,TGCGCCAGCACCCAGAGGTGGGAGAACACTGAAGCTTTCTTT,CASTQRWENTEAFF
TRBJ1-3,.,TRBV5-1,16,.,TGCGCCAGCAGCTTGGCCTTACTAGGACAAGGAAACACCATATATTTT,CASSLALLGQGNTIYF
TRBJ1-4,.,TRBV3-1/TRBV3-2,16,TRBD1,TGTGCCAGCAGCCAACAACAGGGGGCAGGTAATGAAAAACTGTTTTTT,CASSQQQGAGNEKLFF
TRBJ1-4,.,TRBV5-1,17,.,TGCGCCAGCAGCTTGGGAGACACAGGAGCAACTAATGAAAAACTGTTTTTT,CASSLGDTGATNEKLFF
TRBJ1-1,.,TRBV7-2,17,.,TGTGCCAGCAGCTTAGCACTCCTACCGAGGATGAACACTGAAGCTTTCTTT,CASSLALLPRMNTEAFF
TRBJ2-1,.,TRBV3-1/TRBV3-2,17,TRBD2,TGTGCCAGCAGCCAAGTTCGGACTAGCGGGGGAAAAAATGAGCAGTTCTTC,CASSQVRTSGGKNEQFF
TRBJ1-6,.,TRBV6-1,16,.,TGTGCCAGCAGTGGTGGGACCTATTGGGGGATTTCACCCCTCCACTTT,CASSGGTYWGISPLHF
TRBJ2-3,.,TRBV4-2,18,TRBD2,TGTGCCAGCAGCCAAGACGTGGGGCGGGGGGCCAGCACAGATACGCAGTATTTT,CASSQDVGRGASTDTQYF
TRBJ1-2,.,TRBV6-2/TRBV6-3,11,.,TGTGCCAGCAGTGGCATTAGTGGCTACACCTTC,CASSGISGYTF
TRBJ2-1,.,TRBV10-1,16,TRBD2,TGCGCCAGCAGTGAACATGGTAGCGGGGCCTTAGGTGAGCAGTTCTTC,CASSEHGSGALGEQFF
TRBJ1-1,.,TRBV2,16,.,TGTGCCAGCAGTGAAAGAGGGTTATTGGACGCCGGGGGAGCTTTCTTT,CASSERGLLDAGGAFF
TRBJ2-5,.,TRBV7-9,14,TRBD2,TGTGCCAGCACTCTTAGCGGGGGCCAAGAGACCCAGTACTTC,CASTLSGGQETQYF
TRBJ2-2,.,TRBV15,14,.,TGTGCCACCAGCAGCGGACACGACACCGGGGAGCTGTTTTTT,CATSSGHDTGELFF
TRBJ1-1,.,TRBV7-2,12,.,TGTGCCAGCAGCTCCGGAAGGACTGAAGCTTTCTTT,CASSSGRTEAFF
TRBJ1-1,.,TRBV6-5,12,TRBD1,TGTGCCAGCAGTTCACAGGGGACTGAAGCTTTCTTT,CASSSQGTEAFF
TRBJ2-1,.,TRBV7-9,16,TRBD2,TGTGCCAGCAGCTCCCTTCAGGGCGGGGGGCACAATGAGCAGTTCTTC,CASSSLQGGGHNEQFF
TRBJ2-7,few,TRBV11-2,13,.,TGTGCCAGCAGCCAGTACGGGGGCTACGAGCAGTACTTC,CASSQYGGYEQYF